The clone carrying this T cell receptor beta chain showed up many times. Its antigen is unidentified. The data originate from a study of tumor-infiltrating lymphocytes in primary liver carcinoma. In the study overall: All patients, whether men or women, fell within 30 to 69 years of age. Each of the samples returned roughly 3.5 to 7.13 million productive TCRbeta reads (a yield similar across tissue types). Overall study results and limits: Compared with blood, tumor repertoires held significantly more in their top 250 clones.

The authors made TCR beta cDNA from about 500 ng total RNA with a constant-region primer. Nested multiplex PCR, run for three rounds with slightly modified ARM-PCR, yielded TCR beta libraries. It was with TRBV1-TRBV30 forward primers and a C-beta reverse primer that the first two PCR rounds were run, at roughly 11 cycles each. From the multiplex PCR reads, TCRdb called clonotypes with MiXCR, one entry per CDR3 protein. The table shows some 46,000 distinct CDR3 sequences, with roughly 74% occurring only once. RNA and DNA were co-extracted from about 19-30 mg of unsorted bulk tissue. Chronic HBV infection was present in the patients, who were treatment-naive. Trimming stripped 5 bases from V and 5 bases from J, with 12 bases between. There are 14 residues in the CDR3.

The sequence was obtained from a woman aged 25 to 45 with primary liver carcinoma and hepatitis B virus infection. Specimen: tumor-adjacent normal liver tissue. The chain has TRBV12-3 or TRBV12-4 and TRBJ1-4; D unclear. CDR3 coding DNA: TGTGCCAGCAGTCCCGGACTGTACAATGAAAAACTGTTTTTT. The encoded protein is CASSPGLYNEKLFF.